The 25 T cell receptor beta chains given below trace back to one sample, sequenced in a study of cytomegalovirus exposure and HLA in healthy donors. This PCR relied on a set of 60 Vbeta primers and 13 Jbeta primers. Only in-frame clones appear in the TCRdb table, and some are missing; sequencing was by immunoSEQ multiplex PCR. This table holds over 100,000 clones, about 83% found once. Sequencing input: PBMCs. The receptors shown here come from a female donor in good health and CMV-seronegative.

The rearrangement uses TRBV5-4 and TRBJ2-7, with 9 bases matching TRBD2. The CDR3 covers 18 residues. From germline, CDR1 is SGHNT and CDR2 YYREEE (reference sequence). J gave up 1 base and V 2 bases, and 13 bases lay outside the gene matches. This CDR3 reads CASSLQYKIAGESYEQYF. CDR3 nucleotides: TGTGCCAGCAGCTTACAATACAAAATAGCGGGGGAGTCCTACGAGCAGTACTTC.

V gene TRBV20-1 combines with J gene TRBJ1-1, with D possibly TRBD1 on 5 matching bases. CDR3 length equals 11 residues. V was cut by 3 bases and J by 10 bases, with 12 bases left in between. Germline V gene sequence: CDR1 DFQATT, CDR2 SNEGSKA (reference sequence). Here the CDR3 reads CSARGPIGAFF. DNA of the CDR3: TGCAGTGCTAGGGGGCCCATTGGAGCTTTCTTT.

The chain employs TRBV14 and TRBJ1-1, with TRBD1 matching 7 bases. Germline V gene sequence: CDR1 SGHDN, CDR2 FVKESK. The CDR3 extends over 15 amino acids. Trimming cost V 6 bases and J 6 bases; bases outside gene matches: 13. CDR3 coding DNA: TGTGCCAGCAGTTACAGGGGCGGCGGCATGGCTGAAGCTTTCTTT. Amino acids: CASSYRGGGMAEAFF.

The J gene is TRBJ2-6, the V gene TRBV5-4; possibly TRBD1 for D (6 bases). Germline CDR1 SGHNT, CDR2 YYREEE (reference sequence). The V end was cut by 5 bases, the J end by 0 bases, with 9 bases between. The CDR3 is 15 amino acids. The CDR3 bases are TGTGCCAGCAGTTGGACAGCCTCTGGGGCCAACGTCCTGACTTTC. This encodes CASSWTASGANVLTF. The full variable domain, in which reference TRBV5-4 and TRBJ2-6 provide the parts outside the CDR3, is ETGVTQSPTHLIKTRGQQVTLRCSSQSGHNTVSWYQQALGQGPQFIFQYYREEENGRGNFPPRFSGLQFPNYSSELNVNALELDDSALYLCASSWTASGANVLTFGAGSRLTVL.

The V and J genes are TRBV19 and TRBJ2-2; possible D gene TRBD2, 5 bases. The germline V and J ends were trimmed by 1 base and 1 base, with 16 bases remaining between them. CDR3 length equals 18 residues. Germline CDR1 reads LNHDA; CDR2 reads SQIVND (reference sequence). CDR3 nucleotide sequence: TGTGCCAGTAGTATAGTCCTTGGCAACGGGGTGAACACCGGGGAGCTGTTTTTT. This gives the protein CASSIVLGNGVNTGELFF.

The rearrangement uses TRBV6-5 and TRBJ2-2; 8 bases map to TRBD1. The CDR3 is 14 amino acids. V lost 7 bases to trimming and J lost 8 bases; unmatched junction nucleotides: 9. Germline V gene sequence: CDR1 MNHEY, CDR2 SVGAGI. The CDR3 region is CASNATGGRGELFF. In DNA, the CDR3 is TGTGCCAGCAACGCCACAGGGGGACGTGGGGAGCTGTTTTTT.

This clone was detected a few times. The CDR3 reads CASRFTGVSSEQYF. CDR3 sequence (DNA): TGTGCCAGCAGATTCACAGGGGTTTCGAGCGAGCAGTACTTC. The chain carries TRBV7-9 and TRBJ2-7; 7 bases are shared with TRBD1. Losses at the gene ends were 6 bases for V and 6 bases for J; bases not matched to a gene: 11. Looked up from germline, CDR1 is SEHNR and CDR2 is FQNEAQ (reference sequence). The CDR3 runs to 14 residues.

V and J are TRBV28 and TRBJ2-3; D gene ambiguous. CDR1 is MDHEN, CDR2 SYDVKM, per germline. This CDR3 region has 17 residues. Trimming shortened V by 3 bases and J by 1 base, and 17 bases separated the two germline ends. CDR3 region: CASSLNSFLSGTDTQYF. CDR3 DNA: TGTGCCAGCAGTTTGAACTCGTTTCTTTCCGGCACAGATACGCAGTATTTT.

V and J are TRBV4-1 and TRBJ2-7, with unresolved D. Trimming removed 1 base at V and 4 bases at J, with 11 bases between. Germline CDR1 and CDR2: MGHRA and YSYEKL. There are 14 residues in the CDR3. Here the CDR3 reads CASSQGPSNYEQYF. The CDR3 nucleotides are TGCGCCAGCAGCCAAGGGCCCTCAAATTACGAGCAGTACTTC.

The chain joins TRBV10-2 to TRBJ1-2; D remains unclear. Trimming took off 0 bases at V and 10 bases at J, with 9 bases between the two ends. This CDR3 has 12 amino acids. Germline lookup yields CDR1 WSHSY and CDR2 SAAADI. DNA for the CDR3: TGCGCCAGCAGTGAGTCGGGCCTACACTACACCTTC. It specifies CASSESGLHYTF.

The V call is TRBV6-5, the J call TRBJ1-4; D remains ambiguous. This CDR3 has 15 amino acids. CDR1 and CDR2 (germline): MNHEY, SVGAGI. Trimming took 0 bases from V and 5 from J, leaving 10 bases between them. The CDR3 reads CASSYSSFLNEKLFF. The CDR3 DNA is TGTGCCAGCAGTTACTCCTCCTTTTTAAATGAAAAACTGTTTTTT.

V is TRBV5-1 and J is TRBJ2-5, with a tentative D call TRBD2 (6 bases). The germline V gene has CDR1 SGHRS and CDR2 YFSETQ. The CDR3 loop spans 14 amino acids. V lost 5 bases, J lost 4 bases, and 15 bases lay in between. The CDR3 DNA sequence: TGCGCCAGCAGTGGGGGGATCGGGGGAGAGACCCAGTACTTC. This codes for CASSGGIGGETQYF. Based on the CDR3 plus reference TRBV5-1 and TRBJ2-5, the full variable domain is KAGVTQTPRYLIKTRGQQVTLSCSPISGHRSVSWYQQTPGQGLQFLFEYFSETQRNKGNFPGRFSGRQFSNSRSEMNVSTLELGDSALYLCASSGGIGGETQYFGPGTRLLVL.

The chain combines TRBV6-5 with TRBJ1-2, with TRBD1 matching over 7 bases. The CDR3 has 14 residues. With V trimmed by 7 bases and J by 6 bases, 11 bases remained unmatched. Germline V gives CDR1 MNHEY, CDR2 SVGAGI. CDR3 region: CASTPSTGRHGYTF. Here the CDR3 DNA reads TGTGCCAGCACCCCCTCGACAGGGCGACATGGCTACACCTTC.

The sample holds one count of this clone. As DNA, the CDR3 is TGTGCCAGCAGCGTTCGAGACAGGGGGGGCGAGCAGTACTTC. Protein sequence: CASSVRDRGGEQYF. The chain uses TRBV9 and TRBJ2-7, with 9 bases fitting TRBD1. The CDR3 sequence is 14 residues long. The V gene end was trimmed by 2 bases and the J gene end by 6 bases; junction bases not matched to a gene: 6. CDR1 is SGDLS, CDR2 YYNGEE, per germline.

V is TRBV6-6 and J is TRBJ2-7, with 7 bases that match TRBD1. CDR1 is MNHNY, CDR2 SVGAGI, per germline (reference sequence). Trimming cost V 0 bases and J 7 bases; bases outside gene matches: 6. This CDR3 comprises 14 residues. This chain's CDR3 is CASSYSTGPREQYF. The CDR3 DNA follows: TGTGCCAGCAGTTACTCGACAGGGCCAAGGGAGCAGTACTTC.

V is TRBV18 and J is TRBJ2-1, with 7 bases lining up with TRBD1. Losses at the gene ends were 6 bases for V and 5 bases for J; bases not matched to a gene: 10. Germline values: CDR1 KGHSH, CDR2 LQKENI. The CDR3 length is 15 residues. This CDR3 is CASSQQGPPNNEQFF. For the CDR3, the DNA is TGTGCCAGCTCCCAACAGGGGCCCCCAAACAATGAGCAGTTCTTC.

The genes are TRBV19 and TRBJ2-3; 11 nucleotides line up with TRBD2. The CDR3 is 15 amino acids. V was pared by 4 bases and J by 3 bases, with 3 bases of the junction left unmatched. Germline V gene data show CDR1 as LNHDA and CDR2 as SQIVND (reference sequence). CDR3 in amino acids: CASSTGLAVTDTQYF. The CDR3 nucleotides read TGTGCCAGTAGTACGGGACTAGCGGTAACAGATACGCAGTATTTT.

This clone was seen only a few times. The sample holds other DNA sequences that translate to the same CDR3. The V and J genes are TRBV11-2 and TRBJ2-7; no clear D. The CDR3 is 11 residues long. The V gene lost 5 bases and the J gene lost 1 base, with 3 bases spanning the gap. Looked up from germline, CDR1 is SGHAT and CDR2 is FQNNGV. The CDR3 sequence: CASSPSYEQYF. CDR3 sequence (DNA): TGTGCCAGCAGCCCGTCCTACGAGCAGTACTTC.

This chain uses TRBV27 with TRBJ2-2, with a weak D call TRBD2 (6 bases). The germline V gene encodes CDR1 MNHEY and CDR2 SMNVEV (reference sequence). This CDR3 is 14 amino acids long. Trimming removed 7 bases from V and 5 bases from J, with 14 bases in between. The CDR3 nucleotides read TGTGCCAGCACTAATTTCCGGGGGACCGGGGAGCTGTTTTTT. Its protein is CASTNFRGTGELFF.

The V gene is TRBV5-4, the J gene TRBJ1-2; D may be TRBD1 (6 bases). V gave up 4 bases and J gave up 3 bases, with 16 bases separating them. The CDR3 consists of 15 residues. Germline CDR1 reads SGHNT; CDR2 reads YYREEE (reference sequence). CDR3 in DNA: TGTGCCAGCAGCCGCTCAGGGGTGATGGACTATGGCTACACCTTC. It codes for CASSRSGVMDYGYTF.

The gene calls are TRBV6-1 and TRBJ2-3; 9 nucleotides match TRBD2. Germline V gene sequence: CDR1 MNHNS, CDR2 SASEGT. The J segment lost 3 bases and the V segment lost 3 bases, leaving 7 bases of the junction unmatched. There are 16 residues in the CDR3. The CDR3 protein is CASSDSSGVQTDTQYF. The DNA of the CDR3 is TGTGCCAGCAGTGATTCTAGCGGGGTTCAGACAGATACGCAGTATTTT.

In nucleotides, the CDR3 is TGCGCCAGCAGCCTTACAGACGGAAATCAGCCCCAGCATTTT. It yields the protein CASSLTDGNQPQHF. The rearrangement uses TRBV4-1 and TRBJ1-5; D unresolved. V lost 4 bases and J lost 4, with 11 bases in between. The CDR3 runs 14 residues. CDR1 is MGHRA, CDR2 YSYEKL, per germline.

In this sample, this clone turned up a few times. This chain connects TRBV6-6 to TRBJ1-3; D not certain. The germline CDR1 and CDR2 sequences are MNHNY and SVGAGI (reference sequence). This CDR3 comprises 13 residues. Trimming pared 11 bases from V and 3 bases from J, leaving 14 bases between. The CDR3 region has the DNA TGTGCCGGGAGGACGGAAAATGGAAACACCATATATTTT. Encoded protein: CAGRTENGNTIYF.

V and J are TRBV10-3 and TRBJ2-1; unclear D gene. The CDR3 is made up of 11 amino acids. Trimming cost V 4 bases and J 9 bases, with 7 bases left between them. Germline CDR1 ENHRY, CDR2 SYGVKD. DNA of the CDR3: TGTGCCATCAGTGGACTTCTTGAGCAGTTCTTC. As protein: CAISGLLEQFF.

This clone was found once. One end of the junction is discordant with germline, which a read error may explain. The rearrangement joins TRBV11-2 to TRBJ2-5, with 13 bases fitting TRBD2. This CDR3 region has 18 residues. The germline V gene has CDR1 SGHAT and CDR2 FQNNGV. CDR3 coding DNA: TGTGCCAGCAGCTCTGACCGGACTAGCGGGGGTTTAGGGGAGACTCAGTACTTC. As protein: CASSSDRTSGGLGETQYF.